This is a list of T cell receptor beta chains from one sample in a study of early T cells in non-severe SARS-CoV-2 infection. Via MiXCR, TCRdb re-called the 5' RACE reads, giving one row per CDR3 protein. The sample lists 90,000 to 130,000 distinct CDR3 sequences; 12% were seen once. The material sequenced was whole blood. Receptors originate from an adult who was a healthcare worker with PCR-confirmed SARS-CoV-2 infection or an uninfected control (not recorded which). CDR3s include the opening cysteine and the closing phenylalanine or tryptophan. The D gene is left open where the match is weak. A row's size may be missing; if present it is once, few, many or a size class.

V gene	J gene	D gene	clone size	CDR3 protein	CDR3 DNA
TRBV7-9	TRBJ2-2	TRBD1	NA	CASSPPGTGGPGELFF	TGTGCCAGCAGCCCCCCCGGGACAGGGGGCCCCGGGGAGCTGTTTTTT
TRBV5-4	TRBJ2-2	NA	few	CASRVSGVAGELFF	TGTGCCAGCAGAGTTTCAGGAGTGGCCGGGGAGCTGTTTTTT
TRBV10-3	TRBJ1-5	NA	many	CAISVSGLNSNQPQHF	TGTGCCATCAGTGTATCTGGGCTGAATAGCAATCAGCCCCAGCATTTT
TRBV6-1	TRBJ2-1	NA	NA	CASSTGLYYNEQFF	TGTGCCAGCAGCACAGGGTTGTACTACAATGAGCAGTTCTTC
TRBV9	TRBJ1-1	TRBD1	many	CASSETGGQLNTEAFF	TGTGCCAGCAGCGAGACAGGGGGACAGCTGAACACTGAAGCTTTCTTT
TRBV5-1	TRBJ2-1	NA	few	CASSFGSPGFEQFF	TGCGCCAGCAGCTTCGGGTCCCCAGGGTTTGAGCAGTTCTTC
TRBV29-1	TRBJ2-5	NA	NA	CSVEIWETQYF	TGCAGCGTTGAAATCTGGGAGACCCAGTACTTC
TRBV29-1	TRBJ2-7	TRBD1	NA	CSVATGSTTSEQYF	TGCAGCGTTGCGACAGGGTCAACTACGAGCGAGCAGTACTTC
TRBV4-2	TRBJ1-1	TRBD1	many	CASSLRGQGNTEAFF	TGTGCCAGCAGCCTAAGGGGACAGGGAAACACTGAAGCTTTCTTT
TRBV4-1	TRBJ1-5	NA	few	CASSQGPGRYSNQPQHF	TGCGCCAGCAGCCAAGGACCGGGACGGTATAGCAATCAGCCCCAGCATTTT
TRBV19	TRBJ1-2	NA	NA	CASSADRSPGANYGYTF	TGTGCCAGTAGTGCCGACAGAAGCCCCGGGGCCAACTATGGCTACACCTTC
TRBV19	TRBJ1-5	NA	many	CASSIGDNQPQHF	TGTGCCAGTAGTATAGGGGATAATCAGCCCCAGCATTTT
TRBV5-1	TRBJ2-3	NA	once	CASSWYGGEGDTQYF	TGCGCCAGCAGCTGGTACGGGGGAGAGGGCGATACGCAGTATTTT
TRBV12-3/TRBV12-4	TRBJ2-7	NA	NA	CASSLSRDPGEQYF	TGTGCCAGCAGTTTAAGCAGGGACCCGGGCGAGCAGTACTTC
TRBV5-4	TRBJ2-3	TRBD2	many	CASSLERGGFGDTQYF	TGTGCCAGCAGCTTGGAGCGGGGGGGATTCGGAGATACGCAGTATTTT
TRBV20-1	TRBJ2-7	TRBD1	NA	CSALRTGDSYEQYF	TGCAGTGCCCTACGGACAGGCGACTCCTACGAGCAGTACTTC
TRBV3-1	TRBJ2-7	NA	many	CASSQDGSTGYEQYF	TGTGCCAGCAGCCAAGACGGCTCTACCGGCTACGAGCAGTACTTC
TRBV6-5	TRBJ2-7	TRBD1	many	CASSYTTDRYYEQYF	TGTGCCAGCAGTTACACAACGGACAGGTACTACGAGCAGTACTTC
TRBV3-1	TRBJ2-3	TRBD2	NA	CASSQDYGTSGRGDTQYF	TGTGCCAGCAGCCAAGACTACGGGACTAGCGGGAGGGGAGATACGCAGTATTTT
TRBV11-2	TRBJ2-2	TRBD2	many	CASSLDIAGTGELFF	TGTGCCAGCAGCCTCGACATAGCGGGCACCGGGGAGCTGTTTTTT
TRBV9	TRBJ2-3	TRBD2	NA	CASSAGTSGASTDTQYF	TGTGCCAGCAGCGCCGGGACTAGCGGGGCTAGCACAGATACGCAGTATTTT
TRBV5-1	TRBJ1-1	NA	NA	CASSLDSPKEAFF	TGCGCCAGCAGCTTGGACAGCCCTAAAGAAGCTTTCTTT
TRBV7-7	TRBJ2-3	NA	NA	CASSLGPGPTDTQYF	TGTGCTAGCAGCTTAGGACCGGGCCCCACAGATACGCAGTATTTT
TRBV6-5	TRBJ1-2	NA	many	CASSYSVRTGIYGYTF	TGTGCCAGCAGTTACTCCGTTCGGACGGGGATCTATGGCTACACCTTC
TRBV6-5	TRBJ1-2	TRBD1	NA	CASKQGFLPPNYGYTF	TGTGCCAGCAAACAGGGGTTTCTCCCCCCTAACTATGGCTACACCTTC
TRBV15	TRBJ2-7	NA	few	CATSRDRRLVGSEQYF	TGTGCCACCAGCAGAGATCGTCGTCTCGTAGGTTCCGAGCAGTACTTC
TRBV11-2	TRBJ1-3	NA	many	CASSLASTPGNTIYF	TGTGCCAGCAGCTTAGCCTCGACACCTGGAAACACCATATATTTT
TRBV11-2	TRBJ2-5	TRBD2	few	CASSLESGRAQKTQYF	TGTGCCAGCAGCTTAGAGAGCGGGAGGGCCCAAAAGACCCAGTACTTC
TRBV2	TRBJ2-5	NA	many	CASSWETQYF	TGTGCCAGCAGTTGGGAGACCCAGTACTTC
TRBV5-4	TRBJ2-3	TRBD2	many	CASRYSGTPDTQYF	TGTGCCAGCAGATATAGCGGGACCCCAGATACGCAGTATTTT
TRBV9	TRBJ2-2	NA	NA	CASSVQVGELFF	TGTGCCAGCAGCGTACAAGTCGGGGAGCTGTTTTTT
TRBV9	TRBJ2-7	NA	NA	CASSVTPGPSYEQYF	TGTGCCAGCAGCGTGACTCCGGGACCAAGCTACGAGCAGTACTTC
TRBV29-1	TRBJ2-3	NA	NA	CSVERAGADTQYF	TGCAGCGTTGAACGGGCAGGGGCAGATACGCAGTATTTT
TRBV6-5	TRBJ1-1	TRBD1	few	CASSDRTGLKDTEAFF	TGTGCCAGCAGTGACAGGACAGGGTTGAAGGACACTGAAGCTTTCTTT
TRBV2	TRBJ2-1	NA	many	CASLRGWEQFF	TGTGCCAGCCTGCGGGGCTGGGAGCAGTTCTTC
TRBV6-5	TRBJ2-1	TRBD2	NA	CASRLTTSGRPNEQFF	TGTGCCAGCAGACTGACTACTAGCGGGAGGCCCAATGAGCAGTTCTTC
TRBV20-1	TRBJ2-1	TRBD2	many	CSAVAGVHSYNEQFF	TGCAGTGCCGTAGCGGGAGTACATAGCTACAATGAGCAGTTCTTC
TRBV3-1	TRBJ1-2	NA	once	CASSQGGRTSTF	TGTGCCAGCAGCCAAGGGGGCAGAACAAGCACCTTC
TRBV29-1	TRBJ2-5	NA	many	CSVSRDRSRETQYF	TGCAGCGTTTCCCGGGACCGCTCCCGGGAGACCCAGTACTTC
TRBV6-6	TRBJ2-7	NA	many	CASSYRWGEYEQYF	TGTGCCAGCAGTTACCGGTGGGGGGAATACGAGCAGTACTTC
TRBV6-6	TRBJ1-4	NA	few	CASSATVLGEKLFF	TGTGCCAGCAGCGCAACGGTGTTGGGGGAAAAACTGTTTTTT
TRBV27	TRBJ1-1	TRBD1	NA	CASSLSGTGKAFF	TGTGCCAGCAGTTTATCGGGGACAGGGAAGGCTTTCTTT
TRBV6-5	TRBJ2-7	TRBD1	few	CASTPSGGVWWEQYF	TGTGCCAGCACCCCCTCAGGGGGTGTTTGGTGGGAGCAGTACTTC
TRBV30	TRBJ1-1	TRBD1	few	CAWSHPGQGLEAFF	TGTGCCTGGAGTCACCCGGGACAGGGGTTGGAAGCTTTCTTT
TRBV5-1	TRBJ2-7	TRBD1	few	CASLKRPGQGLSLDYEQYF	TGCGCCAGCTTAAAGAGACCGGGACAGGGGCTCAGTTTGGACTACGAGCAGTACTTC
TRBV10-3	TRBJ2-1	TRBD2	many	CAIGRLAGGISYEQFF	TGTGCCATCGGGAGGCTAGCGGGGGGGATCAGCTATGAGCAGTTCTTC
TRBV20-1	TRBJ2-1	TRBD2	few	CSSRGTRVYNEQFF	TGCAGTTCCCGTGGGACTAGAGTCTACAATGAGCAGTTCTTC
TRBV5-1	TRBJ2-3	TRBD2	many	CASSQGGTDTQYF	TGCGCCAGCAGTCAGGGAGGGACAGATACGCAGTATTTT
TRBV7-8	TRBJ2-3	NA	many	CASSLTDTDTQYF	TGTGCCAGCAGCTTAACCGACACAGATACGCAGTATTTT
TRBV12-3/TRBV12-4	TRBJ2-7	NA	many	CASSSTGASSYEQYF	TGTGCCAGCAGTTCCACAGGAGCCAGCTCCTACGAGCAGTACTTC
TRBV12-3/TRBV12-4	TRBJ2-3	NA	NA	CASSLALGGTDTQYF	TGTGCCAGCAGTTTAGCGCTAGGGGGCACAGATACGCAGTATTTT
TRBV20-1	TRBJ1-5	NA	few	CSARDPAKGENQPQHF	TGCAGTGCTAGAGATCCGGCGAAGGGTGAGAATCAGCCCCAGCATTTT
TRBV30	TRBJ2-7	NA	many	CAWSGGPYEQYF	TGTGCCTGGAGTGGGGGACCATACGAGCAGTACTTC
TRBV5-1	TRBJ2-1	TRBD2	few	CASRLAGINEQFF	TGCGCCAGCAGACTAGCGGGAATCAATGAGCAGTTCTTC